This entry lists 6 T cell receptor beta chains sequenced from one sample in a study of blood T cell repertoires in COVID-19. Some clones are missing from TCRdb's copy, which holds only in-frame ones; the method was immunoSEQ multiplex PCR. In the table there are about 140,000 clones, 75% to 85% of which are singletons. Sequences were obtained from peripheral blood. The receptors derive from a man aged 50 to 59 with acute or convalescent COVID-19.

As concerns this clone: Compared with germline, one end of the junction differs, possibly owing to a read error. The J gene is TRBJ1-6, the V gene TRBV28; 8 positions agree with TRBD1. CDR3 length: 12 amino acids. Germline CDR1 reads MDHEN; CDR2 reads SYDVKM. The CDR3, as DNA: TGTGCCAGCAGTCTACCGGGACAGGAGCCCAACTTT. It translates to CASSLPGQEPNF.

The chain recombines TRBV19 with TRBJ2-2; TRBD1 matches 9 bases. The CDR3 contains 14 residues. J lost 3 bases, V lost 8 bases, and 4 bases had no gene match. CDR1 and CDR2 from the germline V gene are LNHDA and SQIVND (reference sequence). CDR3 loop: CASYRGRDTGELFF. As DNA, the CDR3 is TGTGCCAGTTACAGGGGGCGGGACACCGGGGAGCTGTTTTTT. The whole variable domain, filled in from reference TRBV19 and TRBJ2-2, reads DGGITQSPKYLFRKEGQNVTLSCEQNLNHDAMYWYRQDPGQGLRLIYYSQIVNDFQKGDIAEGYSVSREKKESFPLTVTSAQKNPTAFYLCASYRGRDTGELFFGEGSRLTVL.

In this sample, this clone turned up a few times. The chain employs TRBV5-1 and TRBJ1-2; 10 bases are a match to TRBD1. V shed 3 bases and J 5 bases; nucleotides not matched to a gene: 13. The CDR3 runs to 17 residues. Germline-derived CDR1 and CDR2 are SGHRS and YFSETQ. CDR3 nucleotides: TGCGCCAGCAGCTCCGGGACAGGGGTACGAGGAGGTTATGGCTACACCTTC. Amino acid sequence: CASSSGTGVRGGYGYTF.

The chain uses TRBV19 and TRBJ1-5, with 9 bases matching TRBD1. Germline trimming cut 2 bases from V and 6 bases from J; bases unmatched to any gene: 8. The CDR3 has 16 amino acids. Per the germline V gene, CDR1 is LNHDA and CDR2 is SQIVND (reference sequence). The CDR3 loop is CASSIWGQGNFQPQHF. CDR3 in DNA: TGTGCCAGTAGTATATGGGGACAGGGAAATTTTCAGCCCCAGCATTTT.

The rearrangement links TRBV5-1 to TRBJ2-5; unclear D gene. Per the germline V gene, CDR1 is SGHRS and CDR2 is YFSETQ. The CDR3 runs to 13 residues. With 5 bases removed from V and 2 bases from J, the gap between germline ends came to 10 bases. As DNA, the CDR3 is TGCGCCAGCAGGGGCCTAAGTCAAGAGACCCAGTACTTC. Translation: CASRGLSQETQYF.

The chain has TRBV6-5 and TRBJ1-5, with 8 bases that match TRBD1. J lost 6 bases, V lost 7 bases, and 5 bases had no gene match. CDR1 is MNHEY and CDR2 is SVGAGI in the germline V gene. The CDR3 length is 13 residues. This chain's CDR3 is CASNQGAGQPQHF. CDR3 sequence (DNA): TGTGCCAGCAATCAGGGGGCCGGTCAGCCCCAGCATTTT.